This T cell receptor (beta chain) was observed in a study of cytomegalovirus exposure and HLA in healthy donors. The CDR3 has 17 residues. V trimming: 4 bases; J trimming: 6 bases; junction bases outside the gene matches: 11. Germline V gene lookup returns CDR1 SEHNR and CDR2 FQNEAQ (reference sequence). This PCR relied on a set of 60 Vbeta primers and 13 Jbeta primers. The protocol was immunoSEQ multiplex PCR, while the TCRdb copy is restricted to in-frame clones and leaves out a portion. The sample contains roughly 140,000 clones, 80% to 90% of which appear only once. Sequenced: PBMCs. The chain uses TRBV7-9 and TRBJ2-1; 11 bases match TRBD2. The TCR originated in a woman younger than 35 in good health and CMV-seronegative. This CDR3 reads CASSWPGVAGGPNEQFF. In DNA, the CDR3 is TGTGCCAGCAGCTGGCCCGGAGTAGCGGGAGGGCCCAATGAGCAGTTCTTC. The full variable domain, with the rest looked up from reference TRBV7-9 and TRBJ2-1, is DTGVSQNPRHKITKRGQNVTFRCDPISEHNRLYWYRQTLGQGPEFLTYFQNEAQLEKSRLLSDRFSAERPKGSFSTLEIQRTEQGDSAMYLCASSWPGVAGGPNEQFFGPGTRLTVL.